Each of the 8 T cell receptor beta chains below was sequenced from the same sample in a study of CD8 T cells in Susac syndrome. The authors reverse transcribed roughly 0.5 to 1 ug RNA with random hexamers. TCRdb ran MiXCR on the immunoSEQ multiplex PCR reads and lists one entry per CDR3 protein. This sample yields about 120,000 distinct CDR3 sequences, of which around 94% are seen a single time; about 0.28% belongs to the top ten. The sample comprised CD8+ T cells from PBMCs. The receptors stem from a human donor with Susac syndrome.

Written as DNA, the CDR3 is TGTGCCAGCAGCCATGCGACAGGGGTAAATGGCTACACCTTC. Translation gives CASSHATGVNGYTF. The chain links TRBV3-1 to TRBJ1-2; 8 bases agree with TRBD1. Trimming cost V 3 bases and J 6 bases; bases outside gene matches: 6. Germline V CDR1 and CDR2: LGHDT, YNNKEL (reference sequence). The CDR3 contains 14 residues.

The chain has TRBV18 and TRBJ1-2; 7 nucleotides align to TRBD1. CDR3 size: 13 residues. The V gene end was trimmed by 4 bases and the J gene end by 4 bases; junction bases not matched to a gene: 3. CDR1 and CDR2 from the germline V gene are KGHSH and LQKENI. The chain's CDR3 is CASSQGTAYGYTF. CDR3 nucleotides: TGTGCCAGCTCACAAGGGACAGCCTATGGCTACACCTTC.

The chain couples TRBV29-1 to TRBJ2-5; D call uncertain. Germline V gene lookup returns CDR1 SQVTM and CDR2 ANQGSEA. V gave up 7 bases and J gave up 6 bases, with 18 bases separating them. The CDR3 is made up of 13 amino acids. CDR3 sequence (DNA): TGCAGCGCCGTTCTGGAGCGTATGCAGACCCAGTACTTC. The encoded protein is CSAVLERMQTQYF.

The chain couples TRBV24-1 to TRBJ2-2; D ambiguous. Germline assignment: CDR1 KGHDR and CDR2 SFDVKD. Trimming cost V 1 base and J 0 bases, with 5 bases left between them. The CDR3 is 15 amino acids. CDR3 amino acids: CATSDFSSNTGELFF. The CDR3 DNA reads TGTGCCACCAGTGATTTCAGCTCGAACACCGGGGAGCTGTTTTTT.

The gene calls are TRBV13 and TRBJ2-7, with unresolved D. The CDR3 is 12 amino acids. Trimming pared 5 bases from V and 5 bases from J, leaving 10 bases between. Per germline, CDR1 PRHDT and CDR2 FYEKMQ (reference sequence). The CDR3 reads CASSRGEDEQYF. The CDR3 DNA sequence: TGTGCCAGCAGCCGCGGTGAAGACGAGCAGTACTTC. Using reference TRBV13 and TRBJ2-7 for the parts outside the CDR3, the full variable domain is AAGVIQSPRHLIKEKRETATLKCYPIPRHDTVYWYQQGPGQDPQFLISFYEKMQSDKGSIPDRFSAQQFSDYHSELNMSSLELGDSALYFCASSRGEDEQYFGPGTRLTVT.

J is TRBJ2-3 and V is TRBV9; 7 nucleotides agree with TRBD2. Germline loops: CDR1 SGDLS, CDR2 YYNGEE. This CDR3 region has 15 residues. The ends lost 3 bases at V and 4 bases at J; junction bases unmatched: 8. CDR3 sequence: CASSANPAGSDTQYF. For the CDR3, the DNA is TGTGCCAGCAGCGCCAACCCAGCGGGGTCAGATACGCAGTATTTT.

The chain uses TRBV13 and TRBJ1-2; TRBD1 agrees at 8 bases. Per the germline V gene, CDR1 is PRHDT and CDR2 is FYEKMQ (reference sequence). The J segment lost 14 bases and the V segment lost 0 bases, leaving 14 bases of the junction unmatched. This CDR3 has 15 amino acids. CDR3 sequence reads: CASSLGETGDSSMTF. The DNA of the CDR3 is TGTGCCAGCAGCTTAGGAGAGACAGGGGATTCCTCCATGACCTTC.

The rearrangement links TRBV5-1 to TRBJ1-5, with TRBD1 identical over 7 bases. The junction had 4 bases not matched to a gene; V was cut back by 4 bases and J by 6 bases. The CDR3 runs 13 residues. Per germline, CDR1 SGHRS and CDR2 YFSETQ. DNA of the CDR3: TGCGCCAGCAGCAAAGGGGACAGTCAGCCCCAGCATTTT. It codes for CASSKGDSQPQHF. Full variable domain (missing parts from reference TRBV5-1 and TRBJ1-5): KAGVTQTPRYLIKTRGQQVTLSCSPISGHRSVSWYQQTPGQGLQFLFEYFSETQRNKGNFPGRFSGRQFSNSRSEMNVSTLELGDSALYLCASSKGDSQPQHFGDGTRLSIL.